The 23 T cell receptor beta chains below all came from one sample that was sequenced in a study of blood T cell repertoires in COVID-19. TCRdb's table, derived via immunoSEQ multiplex PCR, lists solely in-frame clones and lacks some. Of 250,000 to 350,000 clones in the sample, over 75% were seen once. Specimen: peripheral blood. The receptor source for this set is a young man with active or convalescent COVID-19.

This sequence joins TRBV4-3 and TRBJ2-7; TRBD2 matches 7 bases. In germline, CDR1 is LGHNA, CDR2 YSLEER. With V trimmed by 0 bases and J by 4 bases, 12 bases remained unmatched. The CDR3 is 17 amino acids. The CDR3 bases are TGCGCCAGCAGCCAAGATCCGGGGGGACGGTCCGATTACGAGCAGTACTTC. Encoded protein: CASSQDPGGRSDYEQYF.

The V gene is TRBV7-2, the J gene TRBJ1-6; D is ambiguous. V lost 5 bases and J 7 bases, leaving 21 bases between the germline ends. The CDR3 length is 17 residues. The germline V gene encodes CDR1 SGHTA and CDR2 FQGNSA. DNA of the CDR3: TGTGCCAGCAGCCCTAGGGAGCCCGGAGTTCGGAATTCACCCCTCCACTTT. Amino acid sequence: CASSPREPGVRNSPLHF.

V gene TRBV7-9 combines with J gene TRBJ1-1; TRBD1 is a possible D gene (5 bases). This CDR3 region has 14 residues. V gave up 2 bases and J gave up 3 bases, with 10 bases separating them. Germline CDR1 SEHNR, CDR2 FQNEAQ (reference sequence). CDR3 in amino acids: CASSLWGGDTEAFF. The CDR3 nucleotides are TGTGCCAGCAGCTTATGGGGGGGAGACACTGAAGCTTTCTTT.

Of note for this clone: In the same sample, other DNA sequences code for this CDR3. The V and J genes are TRBV18 and TRBJ1-2; tentative D call: TRBD1 (5 bases). The CDR3 contains 13 residues. Germline CDR1 and CDR2: KGHSH and LQKENI. The V and J ends lost 2 bases and 4 bases respectively, with 8 bases between them. CDR3 nucleotides: TGTGCCAGCTCACCAAACAGGTCCTATGGCTACACCTTC. This gives the protein CASSPNRSYGYTF.

V usage is TRBV5-1 and J usage is TRBJ1-2, with D tentatively TRBD1 (5 bases). The V end was cut by 5 bases, the J end by 4 bases, with 12 bases between. The CDR3 length is 13 residues. Looked up from germline, CDR1 is SGHRS and CDR2 is YFSETQ. The CDR3 DNA sequence: TGCGCCAGCAGGGTAGGGGAGGTCTATGGCTACACCTTC. Translating it yields CASRVGEVYGYTF.

The count of this clone is one. The V and J genes are TRBV5-4 and TRBJ2-2; 8 nucleotides match TRBD1. The CDR3 has 17 amino acids. CDR1 SGHNT and CDR2 YYREEE come from the germline V gene (reference sequence). V was clipped by 4 bases and J by 4 bases; unmatched bases: 12. In nucleotides, the CDR3 is TGTGCCAGCAGCCTCTACTCAGGGGGCTTTGGCACCGGGGAGCTGTTTTTT. It encodes CASSLYSGGFGTGELFF.

This clone came up a few times. The J gene is TRBJ2-1, the V gene TRBV2; 10 bases are shared with TRBD2. The CDR3 runs 14 residues. Germline CDR1 reads SNHLY; CDR2 reads FYNNEI. The V segment lost 7 bases and the J segment 7 bases; nucleotides outside the gene matches: 7. Here the CDR3 DNA reads TGTGCCAGCAACATTGAGCGGGGGGGGAATGAGCAGTTCTTC. This encodes CASNIERGGNEQFF.

The J gene is TRBJ1-1, the V gene TRBV19; 9 bases fit TRBD1. The V gene's germline CDR1 is LNHDA and CDR2 SQIVND (reference sequence). The CDR3 is made up of 15 amino acids. The V gene end was trimmed by 4 bases and the J gene end by 5 bases; junction bases not matched to a gene: 8. For the CDR3, the DNA is TGTGCCAGTAGTACCCAACAGGGGGCAGGGACTGAAGCTTTCTTT. Amino acids: CASSTQQGAGTEAFF.

The chain uses TRBV27 and TRBJ1-1; TRBD1 aligns across 10 bases. V lost 2 bases and J lost 8; bases outside the gene matches: 8. CDR3 length: 15 residues. Per germline, CDR1 MNHEY and CDR2 SMNVEV (reference sequence). The CDR3 nucleotides read TGTGCCAGCAGTTTACGCCGGGACAGGGGCTCGGAAGCTTTCTTT. Encoded protein: CASSLRRDRGSEAFF.

The chain recombines TRBV6-5 with TRBJ2-7; D might be TRBD1 (5 bases). V was trimmed by 10 bases and J by 4 bases, leaving 11 bases between them. Germline V lookup: CDR1 MNHEY, CDR2 SVGAGI. The CDR3 consists of 11 residues. CDR3 coding DNA: TGTGCCACCAGGACAACATACGAGCAGTACTTC. Its protein is CATRTTYEQYF.

The chain couples TRBV9 to TRBJ2-3; 9 bases are a match to TRBD2. Germline trimming cut 7 bases from V and 5 bases from J; bases unmatched to any gene: 8. The CDR3 length is 14 residues. The germline V gene has CDR1 SGDLS and CDR2 YYNGEE. CDR3 protein: CASGKAGGGDTQYF. CDR3 in DNA: TGTGCCAGCGGCAAAGCGGGGGGAGGAGATACGCAGTATTTT. Full variable domain (missing parts from reference TRBV9 and TRBJ2-3): DSGVTQTPKHLITATGQRVTLRCSPRSGDLSVYWYQQSLDQGLQFLIQYYNGEERAKGNILERFSAQQFPDLHSELNLSSLELGDSALYFCASGKAGGGDTQYFGPGTRLTVL.

The chain employs TRBV7-9 and TRBJ2-1, with 7 bases fitting TRBD2. The CDR3 consists of 17 residues. Unmatched junction bases numbered 8, after V lost 3 bases and J lost 0 bases. CDR1 is SEHNR, CDR2 FQNEAQ, per germline (reference sequence). CDR3: CASSFLLAPSSYNEQFF. The CDR3 bases are TGTGCCAGCAGCTTTTTACTAGCGCCTAGCTCCTACAATGAGCAGTTCTTC.

Written as DNA, the CDR3 is TGTGCCAGCAGCTTAGTTGGCAGGTTAGACACTGAAGCTTTCTTT. Its protein is CASSLVGRLDTEAFF. The rearrangement uses TRBV13 and TRBJ1-1; D remains unclear. V was cut by 1 base and J by 3 bases, with 12 bases left in between. This CDR3 is built from 15 residues. Germline CDR1 is PRHDT and CDR2 is FYEKMQ (reference sequence).

CDR3 coding DNA: TGCGCCAGCAGCCAAGGGAGACAGGGCGGCTATGGCTACACCTTC. Protein: CASSQGRQGGYGYTF. V usage is TRBV4-3 and J usage is TRBJ1-2; 7 bases fit TRBD1. Germline V gene data show CDR1 as LGHNA and CDR2 as YSLEER. This CDR3 spans 15 amino acids. The V and J ends lost 1 base and 4 bases, in that order; junction bases with no gene match: 6.

The chain combines TRBV27 with TRBJ2-1; D possibly corresponds to TRBD1 (6 bases). Trimming pared 5 bases from V and 3 bases from J, leaving 8 bases between. Germline loops: CDR1 MNHEY, CDR2 SMNVEV (reference sequence). The CDR3 sequence is 13 residues long. The CDR3 region has the DNA TGTGCCAGCAGTCAGGACAGCTACAATGAGCAGTTCTTC. It encodes CASSQDSYNEQFF.

V gene TRBV10-3 combines with J gene TRBJ1-5; unclear D gene. The V end was cut by 3 bases, the J end by 5 bases, with 5 bases between. Germline V gives CDR1 ENHRY, CDR2 SYGVKD. The CDR3 is 12 amino acids. CDR3 sequence (DNA): TGTGCCATCAGTGATTTAGATCAGCCCCAGCATTTT. Its protein is CAISDLDQPQHF.

J is TRBJ1-1 and V is TRBV10-2; a weak D match, TRBD1 (6 bases). The length of the CDR3 is 17 residues. Trimming stripped 6 bases from V and 2 bases from J, with 22 bases between. Germline V gene data show CDR1 as WSHSY and CDR2 as SAAADI. CDR3 nucleotides: TGCGCCAGCAGAGCTAGGACAGCAGCGCTGATTAACACTGAAGCTTTCTTT. Translation: CASRARTAALINTEAFF.

The chain joins TRBV19 to TRBJ2-1; D perhaps matches TRBD1 (6 bases). Trimming took off 3 bases at V and 7 bases at J, with 16 bases between the two ends. This CDR3 contains 15 residues. Looked up from germline, CDR1 is LNHDA and CDR2 is SQIVND (reference sequence). The DNA for the CDR3 is TGTGCCAGTAGTATTAGTGTACAGGGCTGGAATGAGCAGTTCTTC. It yields the protein CASSISVQGWNEQFF. The whole variable domain, filled in from reference TRBV19 and TRBJ2-1, reads DGGITQSPKYLFRKEGQNVTLSCEQNLNHDAMYWYRQDPGQGLRLIYYSQIVNDFQKGDIAEGYSVSREKKESFPLTVTSAQKNPTAFYLCASSISVQGWNEQFFGPGTRLTVL.

The sample holds a few counts of this clone. The chain has TRBV3-1 (or the pseudogene TRBV3-2) and TRBJ2-1; 9 positions agree with TRBD2. This CDR3 comprises 13 residues. Germline values: CDR1 LGHDT, CDR2 YNNKEL (reference sequence). The J segment lost 8 bases and the V segment lost 7 bases, leaving 6 bases of the junction unmatched. This CDR3 is CASISGGGDEQFF. In DNA, the CDR3 is TGTGCCAGCATTAGCGGGGGTGGGGATGAGCAGTTCTTC.

This chain uses TRBV3-1 (or the pseudogene TRBV3-2) with TRBJ1-4; D unresolved. Trimming stripped 2 bases from V and 4 bases from J, with 5 bases between. Germline CDR1 and CDR2: LGHDT and YNNKEL (reference sequence). The CDR3 is made up of 13 amino acids. In DNA, the CDR3 is TGTGCCAGCAGCCAACTCAGTAATGAAAAACTGTTTTTT. Amino acid sequence: CASSQLSNEKLFF.

The V and J genes are TRBV6-1 and TRBJ1-5, with a tentative D call TRBD1 (5 bases). The length of the CDR3 is 15 residues. Trimming cost V 2 bases and J 0 bases, with 8 bases left between them. Looked up from germline, CDR1 is MNHNS and CDR2 is SASEGT. CDR3 DNA sequence: TGTGCCAGCAGTGAAACGGGGGGTAGCAATCAGCCCCAGCATTTT. Protein sequence: CASSETGGSNQPQHF.

Worth noting for this clone: Other DNA sequences in the sample encode the same CDR3. V usage is TRBV6-5 and J usage is TRBJ1-5, with TRBD1 matching 7 bases. CDR3 length equals 13 residues. The germline V gene encodes CDR1 MNHEY and CDR2 SVGAGI. V lost 6 bases, J lost 3 bases, and 2 bases stayed unmatched. Here the CDR3 reads CASRGQNNQPQHF. The DNA for the CDR3 is TGTGCCAGCAGGGGACAGAACAATCAGCCCCAGCATTTT.

The genes are TRBV5-6 and TRBJ2-7, with 12 bases that match TRBD2. The CDR3 has 16 residues. Germline V gives CDR1 SGHDT, CDR2 YYEEEE. V was clipped by 4 bases and J by 0 bases; unmatched bases: 5. The CDR3 loop is CASSDRLAGASYEQYF. For the CDR3, the DNA is TGTGCCAGCAGCGACCGACTAGCGGGGGCCTCCTACGAGCAGTACTTC.